This passage covers 13 T cell receptor beta chains from one sample sequenced in a study of T cells in localized non-small cell lung cancer. Libraries were prepared by immunoSEQ multiplex PCR; TCRdb keeps only in-frame clonotypes and omits some of them. The table includes tens of thousands of clones, over 75% detected once. Specimen: peripheral blood, collected before any cancer treatment. The receptors stem from a male donor at least 60 years old with stage III squamous cell lung carcinoma.

The chain combines TRBV5-3 with TRBJ2-1, with D perhaps matching TRBD1 or TRBD2 (5 bases each). TRBV5-3 is classed as an ORF, of uncertain function. The CDR3 has 15 residues. Trimming stripped 4 bases from V and 8 bases from J, with 19 bases between. The CDR3 DNA reads TGTGCCAGAAGCGACCGGGGCCAACCGGCCCATGAGCAGTTCTTC. Protein sequence: CARSDRGQPAHEQFF.

This sequence joins TRBV18 and TRBJ2-1, with D possibly TRBD2 on 5 matching bases. With 3 bases removed from V and 5 bases from J, the gap between germline ends came to 8 bases. This CDR3 comprises 13 residues. Germline V gene data show CDR1 as KGHSH and CDR2 as LQKENI. The CDR3 coding sequence is TGTGCCAGCTCACCCAGCGGAGACAATGAGCAGTTCTTC. Protein product: CASSPSGDNEQFF.

The CDR3: CASSSLGLAQNEKLFF. The CDR3 DNA reads as TGTGCCAGCAGCTCGTTAGGGCTAGCACAGAATGAAAAACTGTTTTTT. The genes are TRBV7-2 and TRBJ1-4; D is undetermined. CDR1 is SGHTA and CDR2 is FQGNSA in the germline V gene. The CDR3 length is 16 residues. V shed 4 bases and J shed 5 bases, with 17 bases lying between them.

V usage is TRBV7-9 and J usage is TRBJ2-7; 7 bases are a match to TRBD1. CDR3 length equals 15 residues. CDR1 and CDR2 from the germline V gene are SEHNR and FQNEAQ (reference sequence). Trimming cost V 2 bases and J 2 bases; bases outside gene matches: 6. CDR3 sequence (DNA): TGTGCCAGCAGCTTAATGAAGGGGGCCCCCTACGAGCAGTACTTC. As protein: CASSLMKGAPYEQYF.

The genes are TRBV19 and TRBJ2-1; 9 bases align to TRBD1. CDR3 length equals 13 residues. CDR1 LNHDA and CDR2 SQIVND come from the germline V gene (reference sequence). J gave up 10 bases and V 5 bases, and 6 bases lay outside the gene matches. In nucleotides, the CDR3 is TGTGCCAGTAGTGGTACAGGGGGCGGGGAGCAGTTCTTC. Its translation is CASSGTGGGEQFF.

The chain is built from TRBV7-9 and TRBJ2-7; no clear D gene. The CDR3 length is 14 residues. Germline CDR1 is SEHNR and CDR2 is FQNEAQ (reference sequence). The V end was cut by 5 bases, the J end by 8 bases, with 19 bases between. CDR3 sequence reads: CASSGPGPRGQQYF. Written as DNA, the CDR3 is TGTGCCAGCAGCGGACCGGGCCCGAGAGGTCAGCAGTACTTC.

V usage is TRBV7-9 and J usage is TRBJ1-3, with D tentatively TRBD1 (5 bases). V was trimmed by 5 bases and J by 2 bases, leaving 19 bases between them. Germline CDR1 and CDR2: SEHNR and FQNEAQ (reference sequence). The CDR3 sequence is 17 residues long. Here the CDR3 DNA reads TGTGCCAGCAGCCTAAAGGCGGGGCCGGGCGCTGGAAACACCATATATTTT. Its translation is CASSLKAGPGAGNTIYF.

The chain links TRBV4-3 to TRBJ2-2; 8 bases map to TRBD2. From germline, CDR1 is LGHNA and CDR2 YSLEER. The length of the CDR3 is 16 residues. V was pared by 0 bases and J by 8 bases, with 8 bases of the junction left unmatched. For the CDR3, the DNA is TGCGCCAGCAGCCAAGAGCTAGCGGGCCCTCCGGGGGAGCTGTTTTTT. Encoded protein: CASSQELAGPPGELFF.

The CDR3 here is CASGSSYNEQFF. CDR3 in DNA: TGTGCCAGCGGGAGCTCCTACAATGAGCAGTTCTTC. This chain connects TRBV6-6 to TRBJ2-1, with a possible D match to TRBD2 (5 bases). V dropped 8 bases and J dropped 0 bases, with 5 bases sitting between them. Germline V lookup: CDR1 MNHNY, CDR2 SVGAGI (reference sequence). There are 12 residues in the CDR3.

The rearrangement uses TRBV7-2 and TRBJ2-2; TRBD2 is a possible D gene (5 bases). Germline CDR1 reads SGHTA; CDR2 reads FQGNSA. The CDR3 runs 17 residues. V dropped 4 bases and J dropped 2 bases, with 17 bases sitting between them. The CDR3 loop is CASSSQGGLINTGELFF. The CDR3 DNA follows: TGTGCCAGCAGCTCCCAAGGAGGACTGATTAACACCGGGGAGCTGTTTTTT.

The CDR3 DNA sequence: TGTGCCACCAGCAGAGATAAAGGCTCTGGCTACACCTTC. This encodes CATSRDKGSGYTF. The genes are TRBV15 and TRBJ1-2; D is unclear. Between the trimmed V and J ends, which lost 0 bases and 7 bases, there was a span of 9 bases. The CDR3 spans 13 residues. Germline CDR1 LNHNV, CDR2 YYDKDF (reference sequence).

V is TRBV30 and J is TRBJ2-7; D ambiguous. V was shortened by 2 bases and J by 2 bases, with 16 bases between the two germline ends. The CDR3 runs 15 residues. Germline CDR1 and CDR2: GTSNPN and SVGIG (reference sequence). CDR3 protein: CAWSWPFRGTYEQYF. In DNA, the CDR3 is TGTGCCTGGAGTTGGCCCTTCCGAGGTACCTACGAGCAGTACTTC.

This chain uses TRBV6-1 with TRBJ1-5; 8 nucleotides match TRBD1. This CDR3 is built from 14 residues. Trimming took 4 bases from V and 5 from J; bases not matched to a gene: 4. Germline CDR1 MNHNS, CDR2 SASEGT. CDR3 amino acids: CASSGQGTYQPQHF. CDR3 coding DNA: TGTGCCAGCAGTGGACAGGGGACCTATCAGCCCCAGCATTTT.